These 30 T cell receptor beta chains originate from one sample sequenced in a study of cytomegalovirus exposure and HLA in healthy donors. With 60 Vbeta and 13 Jbeta primers, the PCR was carried out. Measured with immunoSEQ multiplex PCR; TCRdb has only the in-frame clones, and not every one. The data contain some 120,000 clones, roughly 73% of them seen just once; the ten biggest clones take up about 4.9%. The material sequenced was PBMCs. These TCRs come from a man between 60 and 70 years old in good health and CMV-seropositive.

The chain links TRBV30 to TRBJ1-3; D call uncertain. Germline CDR1 reads GTSNPN; CDR2 reads SVGIG (reference sequence). The CDR3 is made up of 16 amino acids. The germline V and J ends were trimmed by 3 bases and 2 bases, with 17 bases remaining between them. This CDR3 reads CAWSNILGEAGNTIYF. CDR3 sequence (DNA): TGTGCCTGGAGCAATATACTAGGAGAAGCTGGAAACACCATATATTTT.

This clone was counted between two and nine times. J is TRBJ2-5 and V is TRBV29-1; D may be TRBD1 (6 bases). Trimming removed 2 bases from V and 5 bases from J, with 12 bases in between. The CDR3 runs 13 residues. CDR1 and CDR2 from the germline V gene are SQVTM and ANQGSEA. The CDR3 coding sequence is TGCAGCGTTGAACAGGGGATTCGGGAGACCCAGTACTTC. Amino acids: CSVEQGIRETQYF.

This chain uses TRBV28 with TRBJ2-3; 11 nucleotides agree with TRBD2. The CDR3 is 17 residues long. Trimming took 5 bases from V and 0 from J; bases not matched to a gene: 7. The germline V gene has CDR1 MDHEN and CDR2 SYDVKM. The CDR3 reads CASSGAVAGGSTDTQYF. CDR3 DNA sequence: TGTGCCAGCAGTGGAGCAGTAGCGGGGGGGAGCACAGATACGCAGTATTTT.

The rearrangement uses TRBV29-1 and TRBJ1-4; D not resolved. The V gene's germline CDR1 is SQVTM and CDR2 ANQGSEA. The CDR3 sequence is 13 residues long. With 8 bases removed from V and 0 bases from J, the gap between germline ends came to 10 bases. CDR3: CSFHSPTNEKLFF. In DNA, the CDR3 is TGCAGCTTCCACAGTCCAACTAATGAAAAACTGTTTTTT.

This clone turned up a few times. The chain carries TRBV5-4 and TRBJ1-1; tentative D call: TRBD1 (5 bases). Germline CDR1 reads SGHNT; CDR2 reads YYREEE (reference sequence). The CDR3 is made up of 15 amino acids. V lost 3 bases, J lost 0 bases, and 12 bases lay in between. Written as DNA, the CDR3 is TGTGCCAGCAGCTCTTCACTCAGGGTGAACACTGAAGCTTTCTTT. This codes for CASSSSLRVNTEAFF.

This clone was seen only a few times. The chain couples TRBV4-2 to TRBJ2-1; TRBD2 aligns across 7 bases. In germline, CDR1 is LGHNA, CDR2 YNFKEQ. The V and J ends lost 0 bases and 8 bases, in that order; junction bases with no gene match: 10. This CDR3 contains 16 residues. The CDR3 DNA reads TGTGCCAGCAGCCAAGATAAGCAAGCGGGGAGCGATGAGCAGTTCTTC. As protein: CASSQDKQAGSDEQFF.

This chain links TRBV28 with TRBJ2-3, with TRBD2 as a possible D gene (7 bases). Germline-derived CDR1 and CDR2 are MDHEN and SYDVKM. V shed 4 bases and J shed 3 bases, with 26 bases lying between them. The CDR3 consists of 19 residues. The CDR3 DNA reads TGTGCCAGCAGTTCCTCAGGGTGGGGAAGGGGGGGCAGAACAGATACGCAGTATTTT. This codes for CASSSSGWGRGGRTDTQYF.

This clone came up a few times. This chain links TRBV4-1 with TRBJ1-4, with 8 bases identical to TRBD1. The junction had 6 bases not matched to a gene; V was cut back by 4 bases and J by 8 bases. The CDR3 is made up of 14 amino acids. Germline CDR1 reads MGHRA; CDR2 reads YSYEKL. In nucleotides, the CDR3 is TGCGCCAGCAGCCTAGGGACAGGAGGCGAAAAACTGTTTTTT. Translation: CASSLGTGGEKLFF.

The rearrangement joins TRBV6-1 to TRBJ1-5, with TRBD1 matching 9 bases. The V gene end was trimmed by 5 bases and the J gene end by 11 bases; junction bases not matched to a gene: 10. The CDR3 loop spans 14 amino acids. CDR1 is MNHNS, CDR2 SASEGT, per germline. The CDR3 DNA follows: TGTGCCAGCAGTTGGGACAGGGCATATCAAACCCAGCATTTT. It yields the protein CASSWDRAYQTQHF.

The rearrangement links TRBV11-3 to TRBJ2-7; D unresolved. V was trimmed by 1 base and J by 5 bases, leaving 9 bases between them. The CDR3 sequence is 13 residues long. CDR1 and CDR2 from the germline V gene are SGHNT and YENEEA. The CDR3 DNA sequence: TGTGCCAGCAGCTTAGGGCCACCAAACGAGCAGTACTTC. It codes for CASSLGPPNEQYF.

This clone was seen many times. This chain links TRBV18 with TRBJ1-4; D unclear. V was shortened by 6 bases and J by 4 bases, with 18 bases between the two germline ends. The CDR3 covers 16 residues. From germline, CDR1 is KGHSH and CDR2 LQKENI. CDR3 nucleotides: TGTGCCAGCTCTCGCCTAGCAGACACCCTTAATGAAAAACTGTTTTTT. Its protein product is CASSRLADTLNEKLFF.

In this sample, this clone turned up once. V and J are TRBV27 and TRBJ1-4; D may be TRBD1 (5 bases). The CDR3 extends over 15 amino acids. Trimming removed 6 bases from V and 8 bases from J, with 19 bases in between. CDR1 and CDR2 from the germline V gene are MNHEY and SMNVEV (reference sequence). The CDR3 bases are TGTGCCAGCAGCCCCTGGGGGGGAGGGAGCGAAAAACTGTTTTTT. This translates into CASSPWGGGSEKLFF.

The chain links TRBV10-1 to TRBJ2-2; 9 bases fit TRBD2. This CDR3 is 15 amino acids long. CDR1 is WNHNN, CDR2 SYGVQD, per germline (reference sequence). The J segment lost 2 bases and the V segment lost 10 bases, leaving 8 bases of the junction unmatched. The CDR3 sequence: CATASGAQNTGELFF. In DNA form, the CDR3 reads TGCGCCACGGCTAGCGGGGCGCAAAACACCGGGGAGCTGTTTTTT.

The chain recombines TRBV6-5 with TRBJ2-1; TRBD1 aligns across 7 bases. Germline values: CDR1 MNHEY, CDR2 SVGAGI. V trimming: 5 bases; J trimming: 2 bases; junction bases outside the gene matches: 6. The CDR3 sequence is 15 residues long. CDR3 coding DNA: TGTGCCAGCAGTCGCCCCGGACAGGCCTACAATGAGCAGTTCTTC. Protein sequence: CASSRPGQAYNEQFF.

This sequence joins TRBV5-6 and TRBJ2-3; possible D gene TRBD1, 5 bases. The germline V gene has CDR1 SGHDT and CDR2 YYEEEE. The CDR3 loop spans 13 amino acids. Trimming removed 0 bases from V and 4 bases from J, with 6 bases in between. The CDR3: CASSLGGSDTQYF. The CDR3 bases are TGTGCCAGCAGCTTGGGGGGCTCAGATACGCAGTATTTT.

The gene calls are TRBV10-3 and TRBJ1-2, with 9 positions matching TRBD1. This CDR3 contains 13 residues. V lost 5 bases to trimming and J lost 3 bases; unmatched junction nucleotides: 1. CDR1 is ENHRY, CDR2 SYGVKD, per germline. The CDR3 nucleotides are TGTGCCATCAGTTGGGACAGGGACTATGGCTACACCTTC. Its protein product is CAISWDRDYGYTF.

V and J are TRBV6-6 and TRBJ1-2, with 9 nucleotides matching TRBD1. J gave up 6 bases and V 11 bases, and 7 bases lay outside the gene matches. The CDR3 spans 12 residues. CDR1 is MNHNY and CDR2 is SVGAGI in the germline V gene (reference sequence). CDR3 nucleotides: TGTGCCGGGCACAGGGGGCTTGATGGCTACACCTTC. Protein product: CAGHRGLDGYTF.

The V and J genes are TRBV29-1 and TRBJ1-1; TRBD1 matches 8 bases. The germline gives CDR1 SQVTM, CDR2 ANQGSEA. With V trimmed by 6 bases and J by 1 base, 4 bases remained unmatched. The CDR3 loop spans 13 amino acids. DNA for the CDR3: TGCAGCGTGAGTACAGGGGGGAACACTGAAGCTTTCTTT. It encodes CSVSTGGNTEAFF.

The chain links TRBV29-1 to TRBJ1-2, with D perhaps TRBD1 (6 bases). The germline V gene encodes CDR1 SQVTM and CDR2 ANQGSEA. Trimming cost V 5 bases and J 6 bases, with 16 bases left between them. The CDR3 runs 13 residues. CDR3 nucleotides: TGCAGCGTTCACGGACAGCGAATAGATGGCTACACCTTC. Translating it yields CSVHGQRIDGYTF.

This clone came up once. The chain couples TRBV28 to TRBJ1-5, with 7 bases matching TRBD1. With V trimmed by 6 bases and J by 0 bases, 14 bases remained unmatched. The CDR3 sequence is 18 residues long. Germline-derived CDR1 and CDR2 are MDHEN and SYDVKM. CDR3 region: CASRYRRQTGYSNQPQHF. CDR3 coding DNA: TGTGCCAGCAGATACCGAAGACAGACAGGGTATAGCAATCAGCCCCAGCATTTT.

This chain uses TRBV4-1 with TRBJ2-2, with 8 bases matching TRBD1. Trimming cost V 3 bases and J 6 bases; bases outside gene matches: 9. CDR3 length: 16 amino acids. CDR1 is MGHRA, CDR2 YSYEKL, per germline. Here the CDR3 DNA reads TGCGCCAGCAGCCACAGACAGGGGAGTAGGTCCGGGGAGCTGTTTTTT. It specifies CASSHRQGSRSGELFF.

The CDR3 coding sequence is TGCGCCAGCAGCTTGGTTAGCGGGGCCTACAATGAGCAGTTCTTC. It codes for CASSLVSGAYNEQFF. This chain connects TRBV5-1 to TRBJ2-1; TRBD2 agrees at 8 bases. J was trimmed by 2 bases and V by 0 bases; bases with no gene match: 1. There are 15 residues in the CDR3. From germline, CDR1 is SGHRS and CDR2 YFSETQ.

This clone was counted only a few times. At one boundary the junction diverges from the germline segment, which might be a read error. The chain carries TRBV7-9 and TRBJ2-5, with 8 nucleotides matching TRBD1. CDR1 is SEHNR, CDR2 FQNEAQ, per germline (reference sequence). This CDR3 spans 18 amino acids. The CDR3, as DNA: TGTTCCAGCAGCTCTGGACAGGGTCTCGTCGGGGAGAAAGAGACCCAGTACTTC. Translating it yields CSSSSGQGLVGEKETQYF.

This clone was counted once. The chain employs TRBV13 and TRBJ2-5; TRBD2 aligns across 15 bases. The V gene's germline CDR1 is PRHDT and CDR2 FYEKMQ (reference sequence). V lost 0 bases, J lost 5 bases, and 7 bases stayed unmatched. This CDR3 comprises 18 residues. CDR3: CASSLGPGLAGGQETQYF. The CDR3 nucleotides read TGTGCCAGCAGCTTAGGCCCGGGACTAGCGGGGGGCCAGGAGACCCAGTACTTC.

The gene calls are TRBV6-4 and TRBJ2-3; 13 positions match TRBD2. Germline trimming cut 4 bases from V and 1 base from J; bases unmatched to any gene: 2. Germline V gene lookup returns CDR1 MRHNA and CDR2 SNTAGT. The CDR3 has 16 amino acids. CDR3 sequence: CASSATSGGGTDTQYF. The CDR3 nucleotides read TGTGCCAGCAGTGCAACTAGCGGGGGGGGCACAGATACGCAGTATTTT.

The chain is built from TRBV25-1 and TRBJ2-7; D not resolved. Deletions cut 4 bases from V and 2 bases from J, with 9 bases between. This CDR3 is built from 13 residues. The V gene's germline CDR1 is MGHDK and CDR2 SYGVNS. This chain's CDR3 is CASSGLGTYEQYF. The CDR3 DNA follows: TGTGCCAGCAGTGGACTCGGAACCTACGAGCAGTACTTC.

This clone has a handful of counts. The V call is TRBV5-1, the J call TRBJ2-2; 8 positions match TRBD1. This CDR3 contains 14 residues. Germline CDR1 SGHRS, CDR2 YFSETQ. With 4 bases clipped from V and 6 bases from J, the junction kept 5 bases outside the gene matches. The DNA of the CDR3 is TGCGCCAGCAGCCCACGGACAGGGTCCGGGGAGCTGTTTTTT. It translates to CASSPRTGSGELFF.

The chain recombines TRBV19 with TRBJ1-1, with 7 bases fitting TRBD1. Germline V gives CDR1 LNHDA, CDR2 SQIVND (reference sequence). V shed 3 bases and J 11 bases; nucleotides not matched to a gene: 6. The CDR3 has 12 amino acids. This CDR3 reads CASSMPGQKAFF. The CDR3, as DNA: TGTGCCAGTAGTATGCCGGGACAGAAGGCTTTCTTT.

This clone was counted between two and nine times. The rearrangement links TRBV5-6 to TRBJ2-1, with 11 positions matching TRBD1. The ends lost 4 bases at V and 6 bases at J; junction bases unmatched: 9. Per the germline V gene, CDR1 is SGHDT and CDR2 is YYEEEE. The CDR3 length is 16 residues. The CDR3 DNA is TGTGCCAGCAGCAGAAACCCCGGGACAGGGGGCAATGAGCAGTTCTTC. Its protein is CASSRNPGTGGNEQFF.

The gene calls are TRBV7-3 and TRBJ1-5, with TRBD1 matching over 9 bases. CDR3 size: 15 residues. V dropped 0 bases and J dropped 7; count of bases not matched to a gene: 4. Germline V CDR1 and CDR2: SGHTA, FQGTGA. The CDR3, as DNA: TGTGCCAGCAGCTTAACGGGGACAGGGAAACAGCCCCAGCATTTT. Translated: CASSLTGTGKQPQHF.